This TCR beta chain was identified in a study of shared T cell receptors in the human thymus. Germline V gene lookup returns CDR1 MDHEN and CDR2 SYDVKM. The CDR3 is 16 residues long. The ends were cut back, 4 bases at V and 3 bases at J, with 17 bases in the middle. Profiled with immunoSEQ multiplex PCR; TCRdb holds only in-frame clones, not every one. The sample consists of about 380,000 clones, more than 85% of them appearing once. The source is a human donor. The chain uses TRBV28 and TRBJ2-3; possible D gene TRBD1, 6 bases. The sequenced sample was thymocytes. In DNA form, the CDR3 reads TGTGCCAGCAGTTCCGGTGGGGGCAAGGAGACAGATACGCAGTATTTT. Protein product: CASSSGGGKETDTQYF.